These 27 T cell receptor beta chains were sequenced from one sample in a study of CD8 T cells in Susac syndrome. Random-hexamer reverse transcription was applied to roughly 0.45 to 1 ug RNA. TCRdb passed the immunoSEQ multiplex PCR reads through MiXCR, listing each CDR3 protein once. The sample lists about 130,000 distinct CDR3 sequences, 65% to 90% seen once, with roughly 0.48% in the top ten. Source material: CD8+ T cells from PBMCs. The receptor set was obtained from a human donor with multiple sclerosis.

V is TRBV7-8 and J is TRBJ1-1; 9 positions agree with TRBD1. CDR3 length: 18 residues. The germline V gene encodes CDR1 SGHVS and CDR2 FQNEAQ. V shed 1 base, J shed 1 base, and the junction held 10 bases outside the gene matches. The CDR3 loop reads CASSLEGTGPSPNTEAFF. DNA of the CDR3: TGTGCCAGCAGCTTAGAGGGGACAGGGCCGTCGCCGAACACTGAAGCTTTCTTT.

This clonotype has just one count. This chain connects TRBV12-3 or TRBV12-4 to TRBJ1-6; TRBD1 might be the D (5 bases). The CDR3 totals 15 residues. With 6 bases removed from V and 7 bases from J, the gap between germline ends came to 16 bases. The CDR3 here is CASSWADSSNSPLHF. The DNA for the CDR3 is TGTGCCAGCAGCTGGGCAGACAGCTCGAATTCACCCCTCCACTTT.

This clonotype was seen only once. This chain connects TRBV6-6 to TRBJ2-2; perhaps TRBD2 as D (5 bases). The CDR3 has 16 amino acids. V lost 0 bases and J lost 6, with 14 bases in between. Germline CDR1 MNHNY, CDR2 SVGAGI (reference sequence). The CDR3 nucleotides are TGTGCCAGCAGTTACTCGTGGCAGGAGGCGGCCGGGGAGCTGTTTTTT. Protein product: CASSYSWQEAAGELFF.

This chain joins TRBV5-6 and TRBJ2-2; 14 bases map to TRBD2. In germline, CDR1 is SGHDT, CDR2 YYEEEE. V dropped 4 bases and J dropped 7; count of bases not matched to a gene: 6. This CDR3 has 16 amino acids. The CDR3 coding sequence is TGTGCCAGCAGCGAGGGACTAGCGGGAGCTGTCGGGGAGCTGTTTTTT. As protein: CASSEGLAGAVGELFF.

The gene calls are TRBV12-3 or TRBV12-4 and TRBJ1-1; D is uncertain. There are 12 residues in the CDR3. With 7 bases removed from V and 0 bases from J, the gap between germline ends came to 6 bases. CDR3 sequence: CASKDMNTEAFF. The CDR3 DNA reads TGTGCCAGCAAAGACATGAACACTGAAGCTTTCTTT.

This clonotype was counted a few times. The chain carries TRBV5-4 and TRBJ1-2, with D possibly matching TRBD1 (5 bases). With 3 bases removed from V and 4 bases from J, the gap between germline ends came to 19 bases. CDR3 length: 16 residues. Per the germline V gene, CDR1 is SGHNT and CDR2 is YYREEE (reference sequence). This CDR3 reads CASSSPETERIYGYTF. DNA of the CDR3: TGTGCCAGCAGCTCGCCCGAGACAGAACGTATCTATGGCTACACCTTC.

J is TRBJ2-3 and V is TRBV19; tentatively, D is TRBD1 (5 bases). The germline V gene has CDR1 LNHDA and CDR2 SQIVND (reference sequence). This CDR3 has 14 residues. The V end was cut by 3 bases, the J end by 8 bases, with 15 bases between. CDR3 DNA sequence: TGTGCCAGTAGTATTGTGGGGCGCGAGGCTACGCAGTATTTT. Translated, it gives CASSIVGREATQYF.

The chain uses TRBV14 and TRBJ2-1; tentatively, D is TRBD2 (6 bases). CDR1 and CDR2 from the germline V gene are SGHDN and FVKESK. The CDR3 is made up of 14 amino acids. V was cut by 5 bases and J by 8 bases, with 16 bases left in between. In nucleotides, the CDR3 is TGTGCCAGCAGCGCGGGACTTCTGGATTATGAGCAGTTCTTC. Protein sequence: CASSAGLLDYEQFF.

This clonotype was seen only a few times. The chain is built from TRBV11-2 and TRBJ2-2; 9 bases align to TRBD1. After removal of 3 bases from V and 3 bases from J, the junction contained 14 bases not matched to a gene. This CDR3 comprises 19 residues. Germline CDR1 and CDR2: SGHAT and FQNNGV. CDR3 nucleotides: TGTGCCAGCAGCTTTTGGGGACAGGGCCTTGAGGATTACACCGGGGAGCTGTTTTTT. Amino acids: CASSFWGQGLEDYTGELFF. Full variable domain (outside the CDR3, taken from reference TRBV11-2 and TRBJ2-2): EAGVAQSPRYKIIEKRQSVAFWCNPISGHATLYWYQQILGQGPKLLIQFQNNGVVDDSQLPKDRFSAERLKGVDSTLKIQPAKLEDSAVYLCASSFWGQGLEDYTGELFFGEGSRLTVL.

The genes are TRBV29-1 and TRBJ1-2; D may be TRBD1 (5 bases). The CDR3 is 14 residues long. Germline loops: CDR1 SQVTM, CDR2 ANQGSEA. Between the trimmed V and J ends, which lost 4 bases and 4 bases, there was a span of 16 bases. The CDR3 reads CSVAPGGGFYGYTF. The CDR3 coding sequence is TGCAGCGTTGCGCCCGGGGGAGGGTTCTATGGCTACACCTTC.

The CDR3: CASSFLPGRTEAFF. CDR3 sequence (DNA): TGTGCCAGCAGTTTCCTTCCGGGTCGGACTGAAGCTTTCTTT. This rearrangement joins TRBV27 to TRBJ1-1; D gene ambiguous. Trimming stripped 3 bases from V and 5 bases from J, with 13 bases between. Germline lookup yields CDR1 MNHEY and CDR2 SMNVEV (reference sequence). This CDR3 has 14 residues.

CDR3 loop: CASSPRTGLPTEAFF. The CDR3 DNA is TGTGCCAGTAGTCCTCGGACAGGCTTGCCGACTGAAGCTTTCTTT. The rearrangement links TRBV19 to TRBJ1-1, with TRBD1 identical over 7 bases. The trim removed 5 bases at V and 5 bases at J, leaving 11 bases unmatched. From germline, CDR1 is LNHDA and CDR2 SQIVND (reference sequence). CDR3 length: 15 amino acids.

This clonotype is a singleton in its sample. The chain is built from TRBV7-9 and TRBJ2-1; no clear D. Trimming took 1 base from V and 8 from J, leaving 12 bases between them. The CDR3 totals 14 residues. Germline loops: CDR1 SEHNR, CDR2 FQNEAQ (reference sequence). The CDR3 bases are TGTGCCAGCAGCTTAGGGGGTTGGCTCGATGAGCAGTTCTTC. Encoded protein: CASSLGGWLDEQFF.

The CDR3 DNA reads TGTGCCAGCAGCTCACTAGCGATGGGCTCGAGGGAGCAGTTCTTC. This gives the protein CASSSLAMGSREQFF. The V gene is TRBV3-1, the J gene TRBJ2-1; 7 nucleotides align to TRBD2. The CDR3 is 15 residues long. CDR1 LGHDT and CDR2 YNNKEL come from the germline V gene (reference sequence). V was clipped by 5 bases and J by 10 bases; unmatched bases: 14.

The J gene is TRBJ1-2, the V gene TRBV2; D perhaps matches TRBD1 (6 bases). The CDR3 has 11 residues. The V end lost 6 bases, the J end lost 11 bases, and 13 bases lay between the germline ends. Germline CDR1 is SNHLY and CDR2 is FYNNEI. The CDR3 DNA follows: TGTGCCAGCAGCCAAAGACAGGTTTACACCTTC. Its translation: CASSQRQVYTF.

This rearrangement joins TRBV14 to TRBJ1-2, with D possibly matching TRBD1 (5 bases). The germline gives CDR1 SGHDN, CDR2 FVKESK. CDR3 length: 15 residues. V gave up 4 bases and J gave up 4 bases, with 16 bases separating them. Written as DNA, the CDR3 is TGTGCCAGCAGCCCAAGAAATGAGGGACTCTATGGCTACACCTTC. Protein product: CASSPRNEGLYGYTF.

The chain links TRBV9 to TRBJ2-2; D gene uncertain. CDR3 length: 12 amino acids. Trimming removed 3 bases from V and 7 bases from J, with 7 bases in between. CDR1 is SGDLS and CDR2 is YYNGEE in the germline V gene. DNA of the CDR3: TGTGCCAGCAGCGGCGCCCTCGGGGAGCTGTTTTTT. Translating gives CASSGALGELFF.

The chain carries TRBV29-1 and TRBJ1-1; possible D gene TRBD1, 6 bases. CDR1 is SQVTM and CDR2 is ANQGSEA in the germline V gene. Trimming took off 6 bases at V and 6 bases at J, with 14 bases between the two ends. The CDR3 runs to 12 residues. CDR3 loop: CSVDGTLPEAFF. The DNA for the CDR3 is TGCAGCGTAGACGGGACACTACCTGAAGCTTTCTTT.

The V and J genes are TRBV12-3 or TRBV12-4 and TRBJ1-1; D gene ambiguous. This CDR3 has 13 residues. Trimming shortened V by 2 bases and J by 4 bases, and 8 bases separated the two germline ends. In nucleotides, the CDR3 is TGTGCCAGCAGTTTAATCCGGGTCACTGAAGCTTTCTTT. It specifies CASSLIRVTEAFF.

The genes are TRBV27 and TRBJ1-1; perhaps TRBD1 as D (6 bases). Germline-derived CDR1 and CDR2 are MNHEY and SMNVEV (reference sequence). This CDR3 is 15 amino acids long. With 6 bases removed from V and 11 bases from J, the gap between germline ends came to 25 bases. CDR3 sequence reads: CASRGTGNGMSTAFF. In DNA, the CDR3 is TGTGCCAGCAGGGGAACAGGGAACGGAATGTCGACGGCTTTCTTT.

The genes are TRBV6-1 and TRBJ1-1; D is possibly TRBD1 (5 bases). The CDR3 loop spans 14 amino acids. In germline, CDR1 is MNHNS, CDR2 SASEGT. V was trimmed by 2 bases and J by 4 bases, leaving 11 bases between them. The CDR3: CASSEPGGSTEAFF. The CDR3 nucleotides read TGTGCCAGCAGTGAACCGGGGGGGAGCACTGAAGCTTTCTTT.

This clonotype has only a few counts. This chain links TRBV6-1 with TRBJ2-1, with TRBD2 matching 10 bases. The V gene's germline CDR1 is MNHNS and CDR2 SASEGT. The CDR3 contains 17 residues. J gave up 3 bases and V 5 bases, and 10 bases lay outside the gene matches. The CDR3 DNA follows: TGTGCCAGCAGTAAAATAGCGGGAGGTGGGATCTACAATGAGCAGTTCTTC. Translating it yields CASSKIAGGGIYNEQFF.

This chain joins TRBV19 and TRBJ2-1; D uncertain. This CDR3 comprises 13 residues. Germline CDR1 reads LNHDA; CDR2 reads SQIVND (reference sequence). Trimming left V 7 bases short and J 4 bases short, with 11 bases between. This CDR3 reads CASKGDTYNEQFF. The DNA of the CDR3 is TGTGCCAGTAAAGGTGACACATACAATGAGCAGTTCTTC.

The chain has TRBV5-1 and TRBJ2-1; D may correspond to TRBD1 or TRBD2 (5 bases each). V lost 4 bases and J lost 8, with 25 bases in between. Germline CDR1 SGHRS, CDR2 YFSETQ. This CDR3 region has 17 residues. The CDR3 spells CASSIRGLAAKQDEQFF. The CDR3 bases are TGCGCCAGCAGCATCCGGGGCCTAGCTGCAAAACAGGATGAGCAGTTCTTC.

V is TRBV20-1 and J is TRBJ2-1; TRBD2 agrees at 9 bases. V was pared by 2 bases and J by 9 bases, with 5 bases of the junction left unmatched. Germline lookup yields CDR1 DFQATT and CDR2 SNEGSKA (reference sequence). This CDR3 region has 13 residues. The DNA of the CDR3 is TGCAGTGCTAGATGGGCGGGGGGGAGTGAGCAGTTCTTC. Its translation is CSARWAGGSEQFF.

The J gene is TRBJ2-5, the V gene TRBV5-1; D gene uncertain. The CDR3 loop spans 13 amino acids. The ends were cut back, 0 bases at V and 5 bases at J, with 8 bases in the middle. CDR1 is SGHRS, CDR2 YFSETQ, per germline. CDR3 protein: CASSLARTETQYF. Here the CDR3 DNA reads TGCGCCAGCAGCTTGGCTCGAACGGAGACCCAGTACTTC.

The chain couples TRBV5-4 to TRBJ2-2; 7 bases fit TRBD2. This CDR3 comprises 19 residues. Unmatched junction bases numbered 14, after V lost 3 bases and J lost 0 bases. In germline, CDR1 is SGHNT, CDR2 YYREEE (reference sequence). DNA for the CDR3: TGTGCCAGCAGCTCCGCGGGGCGGGGGTACAGATCGAACACCGGGGAGCTGTTTTTT. It yields the protein CASSSAGRGYRSNTGELFF.